Many counts were recorded for the clone carrying this TCR beta chain. V was clipped by 7 bases and J by 0 bases, with 13 bases between them. Germline CDR1 is MNHNS and CDR2 is SASEGT. The length of the CDR3 is 14 residues. This sample is drawn from a study of Graves' ophthalmopathy and Graves' hyperthyroidism. Investigators amplified TCR beta CDR3 regions from RNA transcripts. Following a first-round RT-PCR that used HTBI primers, a second-round multiplex PCR was carried out. Each CDR3 protein is one row after TCRdb ran MiXCR on the multiplex PCR reads. The sample lists about 620,000 distinct CDR3 sequences; around a fifth were seen once.

Material: peripheral blood. This rearrangement joins TRBV6-1 to TRBJ2-7, with D possibly TRBD2 on 5 matching bases. The TCR was taken from a woman aged 18-29 years with stable Graves' hyperthyroidism. Some clones in this sample may be carry-over from other donors' samples. CDR3 bases: TGTGCCAGCAAAGCTAGCTTTAGCTCCTACGAGCAGTACTTC. Translating gives CASKASFSSYEQYF.